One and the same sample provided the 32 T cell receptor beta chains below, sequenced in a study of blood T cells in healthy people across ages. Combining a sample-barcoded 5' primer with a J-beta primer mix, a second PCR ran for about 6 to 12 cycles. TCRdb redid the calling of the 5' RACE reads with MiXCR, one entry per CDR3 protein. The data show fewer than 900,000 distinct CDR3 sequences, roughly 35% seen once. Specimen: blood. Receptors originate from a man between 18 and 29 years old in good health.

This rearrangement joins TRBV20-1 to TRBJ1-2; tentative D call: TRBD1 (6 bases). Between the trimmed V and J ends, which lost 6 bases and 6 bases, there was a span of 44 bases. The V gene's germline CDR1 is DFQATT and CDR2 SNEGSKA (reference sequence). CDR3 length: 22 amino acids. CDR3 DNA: TGCAGTGCGGGACAAATACATAGGACAGAGACACCCATTTTGTTTCTAGAAAATGGCTACACCTTC. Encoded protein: CSAGQIHRTETPILFLENGYTF.

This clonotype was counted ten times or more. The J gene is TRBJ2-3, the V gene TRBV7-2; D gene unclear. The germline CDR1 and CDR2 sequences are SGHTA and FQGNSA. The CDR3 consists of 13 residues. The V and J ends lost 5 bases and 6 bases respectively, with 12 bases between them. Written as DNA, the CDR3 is TGTGCCAGCAGCCTTACGTCCCGGGATACGCAGTATTTT. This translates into CASSLTSRDTQYF.

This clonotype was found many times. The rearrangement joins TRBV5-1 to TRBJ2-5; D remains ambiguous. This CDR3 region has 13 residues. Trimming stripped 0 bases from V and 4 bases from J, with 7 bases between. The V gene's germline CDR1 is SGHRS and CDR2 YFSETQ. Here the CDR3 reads CASSLGLGETQYF. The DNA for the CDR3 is TGCGCCAGCAGCTTGGGGCTGGGAGAGACCCAGTACTTC. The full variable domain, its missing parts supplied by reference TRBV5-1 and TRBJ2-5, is KAGVTQTPRYLIKTRGQQVTLSCSPISGHRSVSWYQQTPGQGLQFLFEYFSETQRNKGNFPGRFSGRQFSNSRSEMNVSTLELGDSALYLCASSLGLGETQYFGPGTRLLVL.

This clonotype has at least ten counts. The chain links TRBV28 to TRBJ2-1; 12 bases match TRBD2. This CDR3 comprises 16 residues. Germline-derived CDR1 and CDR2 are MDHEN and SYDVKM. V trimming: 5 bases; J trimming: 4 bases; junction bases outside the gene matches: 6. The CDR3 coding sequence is TGTGCCAGCAGTCCAATACTAGCGGGGGGATACAATGAGCAGTTCTTC. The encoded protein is CASSPILAGGYNEQFF.

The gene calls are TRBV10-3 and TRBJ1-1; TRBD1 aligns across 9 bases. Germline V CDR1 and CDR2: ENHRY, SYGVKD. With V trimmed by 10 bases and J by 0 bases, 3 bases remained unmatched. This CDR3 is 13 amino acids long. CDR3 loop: CATNRGLNTEAFF. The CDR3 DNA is TGTGCCACGAACAGGGGGCTGAACACTGAAGCTTTCTTT.

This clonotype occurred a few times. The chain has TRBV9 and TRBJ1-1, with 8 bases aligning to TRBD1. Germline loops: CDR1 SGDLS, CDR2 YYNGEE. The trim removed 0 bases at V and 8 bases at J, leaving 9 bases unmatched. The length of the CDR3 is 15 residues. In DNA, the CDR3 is TGTGCCAGCAGCGTAGAAAATGGCAGGGGGCAGGAAGCTTTCTTT. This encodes CASSVENGRGQEAFF.

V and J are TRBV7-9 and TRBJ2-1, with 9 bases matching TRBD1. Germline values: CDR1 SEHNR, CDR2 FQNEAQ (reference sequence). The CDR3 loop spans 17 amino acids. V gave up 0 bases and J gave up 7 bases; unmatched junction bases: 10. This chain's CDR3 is CASSLASRPGTGNEQFF. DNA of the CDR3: TGTGCCAGCAGCTTAGCTTCTCGTCCCGGGACAGGGAATGAGCAGTTCTTC. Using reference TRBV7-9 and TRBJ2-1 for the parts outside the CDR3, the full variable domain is DTGVSQNPRHKITKRGQNVTFRCDPISEHNRLYWYRQTLGQGPEFLTYFQNEAQLEKSRLLSDRFSAERPKGSFSTLEIQRTEQGDSAMYLCASSLASRPGTGNEQFFGPGTRLTVL.

CDR3 protein: CATAIGLYEQYF. The CDR3 nucleotides read TGTGCCACCGCGATCGGTCTCTACGAGCAGTACTTC. The chain recombines TRBV10-3 with TRBJ2-7; D is undetermined. The germline V gene encodes CDR1 ENHRY and CDR2 SYGVKD. This CDR3 has 12 amino acids. With 10 bases removed from V and 3 bases from J, the gap between germline ends came to 13 bases.

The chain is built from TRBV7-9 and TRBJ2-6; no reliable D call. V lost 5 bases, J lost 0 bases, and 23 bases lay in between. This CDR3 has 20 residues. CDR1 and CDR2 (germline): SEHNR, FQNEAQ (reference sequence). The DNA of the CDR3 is TGTGCCAGCAGCCTTCCCGACCGACAACCCGGTAGCTCTGGGGCCAACGTCCTGACTTTC. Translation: CASSLPDRQPGSSGANVLTF.

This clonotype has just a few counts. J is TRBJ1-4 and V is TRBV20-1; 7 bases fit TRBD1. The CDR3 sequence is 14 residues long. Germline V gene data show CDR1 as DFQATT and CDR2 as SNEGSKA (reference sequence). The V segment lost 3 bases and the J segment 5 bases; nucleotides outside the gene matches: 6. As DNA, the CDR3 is TGCAGTGCTAGTAAGGGGGCTACAAATGAAAAACTGTTTTTT. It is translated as CSASKGATNEKLFF.

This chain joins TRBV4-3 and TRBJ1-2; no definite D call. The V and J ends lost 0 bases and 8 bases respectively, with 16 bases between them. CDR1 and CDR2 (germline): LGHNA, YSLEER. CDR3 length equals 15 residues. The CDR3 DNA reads TGCGCCAGCAGCCAAGATTATAAAGCAGGCAAAGGCTACACCTTC. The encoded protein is CASSQDYKAGKGYTF.

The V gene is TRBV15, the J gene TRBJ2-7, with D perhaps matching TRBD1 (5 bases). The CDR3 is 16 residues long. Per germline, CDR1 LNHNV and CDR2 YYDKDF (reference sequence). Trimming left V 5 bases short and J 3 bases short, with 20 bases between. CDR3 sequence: CATSRSSAGFGYEQYF. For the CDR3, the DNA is TGTGCCACCAGCCGCTCCTCTGCAGGGTTCGGCTACGAGCAGTACTTC. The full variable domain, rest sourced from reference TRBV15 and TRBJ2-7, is DAMVIQNPRYQVTQFGKPVTLSCSQTLNHNVMYWYQQKSSQAPKLLFHYYDKDFNNEADTPDNFQSRRPNTSFCFLDIRSPGLGDTAMYLCATSRSSAGFGYEQYFGPGTRLTVT.

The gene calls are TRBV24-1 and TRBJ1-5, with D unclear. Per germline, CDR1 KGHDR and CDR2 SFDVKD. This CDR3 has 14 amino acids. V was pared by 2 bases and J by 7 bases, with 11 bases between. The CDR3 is CATSDSGEEQPQHF. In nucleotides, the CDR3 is TGTGCCACCAGTGATTCTGGGGAAGAGCAGCCCCAGCATTTT.

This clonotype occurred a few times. CDR3: CASSSTDRFYGYTF. CDR3 coding DNA: TGTGCCAGCAGCTCTACGGACCGATTCTATGGCTACACCTTC. The V call is TRBV7-2, the J call TRBJ1-2, with D unclear. The germline V and J ends were trimmed by 4 bases and 4 bases, with 13 bases remaining between them. Germline CDR1 SGHTA, CDR2 FQGNSA. The length of the CDR3 is 14 residues.

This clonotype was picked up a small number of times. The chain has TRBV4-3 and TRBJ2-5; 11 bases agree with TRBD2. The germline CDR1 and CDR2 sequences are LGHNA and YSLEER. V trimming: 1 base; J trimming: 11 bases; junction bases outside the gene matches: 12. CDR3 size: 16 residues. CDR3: CASSQGLAGGNNEQYF. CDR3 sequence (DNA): TGCGCCAGCAGCCAAGGGCTAGCGGGGGGTAACAATGAGCAGTACTTC.

As DNA, the CDR3 is TGCGCCAGCAGCTTGGGGGCGGGGGGATCGGAAGATACGCAGTATTTT. Encoded protein: CASSLGAGGSEDTQYF. The chain carries TRBV5-1 and TRBJ2-3; 8 bases agree with TRBD2. Trimming took 0 bases from V and 5 from J; bases not matched to a gene: 8. CDR3 size: 16 residues. Germline V gene sequence: CDR1 SGHRS, CDR2 YFSETQ. Using reference TRBV5-1 and TRBJ2-3 for the parts outside the CDR3, the full variable domain is KAGVTQTPRYLIKTRGQQVTLSCSPISGHRSVSWYQQTPGQGLQFLFEYFSETQRNKGNFPGRFSGRQFSNSRSEMNVSTLELGDSALYLCASSLGAGGSEDTQYFGPGTRLTVL.

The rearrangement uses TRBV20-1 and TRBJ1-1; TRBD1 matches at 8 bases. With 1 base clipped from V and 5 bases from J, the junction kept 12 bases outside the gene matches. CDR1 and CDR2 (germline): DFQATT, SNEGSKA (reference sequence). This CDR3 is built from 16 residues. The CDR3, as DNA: TGCAGTGCTAGAGGGGATCAGGGGGCATGGGGAACTGAAGCTTTCTTT. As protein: CSARGDQGAWGTEAFF.

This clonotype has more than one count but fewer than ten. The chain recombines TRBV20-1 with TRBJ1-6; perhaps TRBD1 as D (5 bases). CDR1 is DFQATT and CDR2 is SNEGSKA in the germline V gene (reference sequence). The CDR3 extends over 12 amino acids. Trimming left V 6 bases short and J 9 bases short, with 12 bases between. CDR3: CSAPGQLSPLHF. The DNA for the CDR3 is TGCAGTGCCCCCGGACAACTTTCACCCCTCCACTTT.

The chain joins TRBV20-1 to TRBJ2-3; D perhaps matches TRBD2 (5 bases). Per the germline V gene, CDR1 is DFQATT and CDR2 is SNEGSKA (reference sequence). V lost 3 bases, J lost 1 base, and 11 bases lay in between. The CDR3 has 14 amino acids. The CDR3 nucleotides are TGCAGTGCTAGTAGTAGCGATCGCACAGATACGCAGTATTTT. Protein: CSASSSDRTDTQYF.

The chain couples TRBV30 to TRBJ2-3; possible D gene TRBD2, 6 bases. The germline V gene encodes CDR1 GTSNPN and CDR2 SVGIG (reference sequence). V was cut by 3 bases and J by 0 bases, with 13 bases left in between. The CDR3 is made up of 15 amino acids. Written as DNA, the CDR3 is TGTGCCTGGAGCCTGGGGCGGGGTAGCACAGATACGCAGTATTTT. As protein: CAWSLGRGSTDTQYF.

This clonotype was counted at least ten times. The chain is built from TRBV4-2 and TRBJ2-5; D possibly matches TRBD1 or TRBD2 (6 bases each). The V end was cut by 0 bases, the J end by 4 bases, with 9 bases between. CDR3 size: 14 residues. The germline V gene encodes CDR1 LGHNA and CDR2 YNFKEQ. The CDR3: CASSQDPGAETQYF. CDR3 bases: TGTGCCAGCAGCCAAGATCCGGGGGCAGAGACCCAGTACTTC.

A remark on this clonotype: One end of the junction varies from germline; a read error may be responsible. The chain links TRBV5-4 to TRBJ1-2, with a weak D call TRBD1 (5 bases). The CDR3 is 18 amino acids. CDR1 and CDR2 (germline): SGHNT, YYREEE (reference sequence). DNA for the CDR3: TGTGCCAGCAGCACGGGGGGAACGGACGGAATAACTAACTGTGGCTACACCTTC. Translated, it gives CASSTGGTDGITNCGYTF.

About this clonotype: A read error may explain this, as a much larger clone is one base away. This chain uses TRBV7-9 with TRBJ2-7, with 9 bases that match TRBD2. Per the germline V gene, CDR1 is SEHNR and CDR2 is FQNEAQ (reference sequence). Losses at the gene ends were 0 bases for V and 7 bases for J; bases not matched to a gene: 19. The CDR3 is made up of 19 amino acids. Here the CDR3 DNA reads TGTGCCAGCAGCTTAGCGGGAGCGGGGGGTCACAGCTCCTACAATGAGCAGTACTTC. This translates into CASSLAGAGGHSSYNEQYF.

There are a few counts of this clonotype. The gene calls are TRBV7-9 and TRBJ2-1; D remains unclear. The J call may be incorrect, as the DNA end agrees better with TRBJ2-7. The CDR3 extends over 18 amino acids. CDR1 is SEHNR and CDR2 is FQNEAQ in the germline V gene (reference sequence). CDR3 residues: CASIPNGESIVSYNEQYF. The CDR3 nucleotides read TGTGCCAGCATCCCTAATGGGGAATCTATCGTCTCCTACAATGAGCAGTACTTC.

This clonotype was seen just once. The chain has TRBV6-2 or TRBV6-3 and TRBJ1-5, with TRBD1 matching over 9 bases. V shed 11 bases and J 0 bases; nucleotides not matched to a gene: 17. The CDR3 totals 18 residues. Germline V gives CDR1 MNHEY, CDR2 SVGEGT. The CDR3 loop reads CAGTRKRGQGASNQPQHF. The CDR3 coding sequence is TGTGCCGGCACCCGTAAGCGGGGACAGGGCGCTAGCAATCAGCCCCAGCATTTT.

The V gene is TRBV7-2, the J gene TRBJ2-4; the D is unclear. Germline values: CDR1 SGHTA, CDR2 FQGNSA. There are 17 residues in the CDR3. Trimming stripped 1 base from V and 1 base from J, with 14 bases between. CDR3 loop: CASSLDVLHRAKNIQYF. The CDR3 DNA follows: TGTGCCAGCAGCTTAGATGTCCTCCATCGGGCCAAAAACATTCAGTACTTC.

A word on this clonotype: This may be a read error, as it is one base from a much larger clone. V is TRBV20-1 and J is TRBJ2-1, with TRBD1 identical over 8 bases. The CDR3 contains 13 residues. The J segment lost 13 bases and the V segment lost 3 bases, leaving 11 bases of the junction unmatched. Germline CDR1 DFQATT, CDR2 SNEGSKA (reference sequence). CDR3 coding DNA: TGCAGTGCTAGGGACAGGGTTTGGGAGACCCAGTTCTTC. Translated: CSARDRVWETQFF.

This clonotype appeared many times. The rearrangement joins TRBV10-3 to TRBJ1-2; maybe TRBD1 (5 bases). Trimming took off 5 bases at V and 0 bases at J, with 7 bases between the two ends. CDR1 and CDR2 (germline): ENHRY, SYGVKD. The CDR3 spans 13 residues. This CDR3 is CAISPDTNYGYTF. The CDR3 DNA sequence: TGTGCCATCAGTCCGGACACTAACTATGGCTACACCTTC.

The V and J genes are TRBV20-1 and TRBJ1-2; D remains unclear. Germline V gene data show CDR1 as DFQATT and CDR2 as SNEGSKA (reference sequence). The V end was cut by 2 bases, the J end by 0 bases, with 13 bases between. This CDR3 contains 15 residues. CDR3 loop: CSARMSAGPNYGYTF. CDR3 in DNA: TGCAGTGCTAGAATGTCTGCAGGACCTAACTATGGCTACACCTTC.

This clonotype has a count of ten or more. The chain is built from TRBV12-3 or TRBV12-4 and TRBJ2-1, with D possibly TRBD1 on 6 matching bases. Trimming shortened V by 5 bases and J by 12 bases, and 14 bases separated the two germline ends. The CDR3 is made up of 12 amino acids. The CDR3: CASSGLGHWQFF. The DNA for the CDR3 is TGTGCCAGCAGTGGACTGGGACACTGGCAGTTCTTC.

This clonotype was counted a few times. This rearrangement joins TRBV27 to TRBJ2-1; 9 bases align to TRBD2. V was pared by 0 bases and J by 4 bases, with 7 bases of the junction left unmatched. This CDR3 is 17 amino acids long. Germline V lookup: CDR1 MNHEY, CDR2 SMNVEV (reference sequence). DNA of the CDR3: TGTGCCAGCAGTTTATCGGGCGGGGGGGCTTTTTACAATGAGCAGTTCTTC. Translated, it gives CASSLSGGGAFYNEQFF.

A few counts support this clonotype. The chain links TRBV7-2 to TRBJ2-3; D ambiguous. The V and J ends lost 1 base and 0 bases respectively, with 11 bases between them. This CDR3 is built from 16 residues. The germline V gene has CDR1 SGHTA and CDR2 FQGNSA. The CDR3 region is CASSLVGQSSTDTQYF. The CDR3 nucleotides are TGTGCCAGCAGCTTAGTTGGGCAGTCCAGCACAGATACGCAGTATTTT.